The sequence of this TCR beta chain was determined in a study of graft-versus-host responses after intestinal transplantation (dated by TCRdb to about 2021). With regard to the full study: The transplants that recipients got were multivisceral, liver-intestinal, or isolated intestinal. Donor T cell macrochimerism was defined as a peak of at least 4% donor T cells among recipient peripheral blood mononuclear cells. To identify alloreactive clones, pre-transplant mixed lymphocyte reaction products were sequenced and compared with unstimulated pre-transplant donor and recipient T cells. Samples from a few later patients were sequenced in-house on an Illumina MiSeq with MiXCR processing rather than by the commercial service. Every recipient was given anti-thymocyte globulin induction, then maintenance tacrolimus and steroids for 2 to 3 years. Bulk TCR-beta CDR3 sequencing was used to track graft-versus-host and host-versus-graft alloreactive T cell clones in the graft, circulation and bone marrow after intestinal transplantation. The cohort enrolled some 23 intestinal transplant recipients including one retransplant, and 3 patients lacking pretransplant specimens were excluded.

Reading from cysteine to phenylalanine, the CDR3 counts 14 amino acids. This entry keeps only the CDR3 DNA: 42 bases, framed from base 1. V loses 1 base of germline sequence and J loses 2 bases, and the interval between the two ends is 6 bases. CDR1 and CDR2 are drawn from the germline V gene: MNHNS, SASEGT. Blood samples were collected up to 4 times in the first month after transplant and then at least monthly when available. Library generation was performed with the immunoSEQ multiplex PCR assay. High-throughput TCR-beta CDR3 sequencing of genomic DNA from most patients was performed by Adaptive Biotechnologies. From the authors' description of their analysis: Adaptive's ImmunoSEQ software supplied the TCR sequencing data for approximately 18 patients, while MiXCR and VDJtools were used to process three other patients. CDR3 nucleotide sequences shared by donor and recipient were removed because the origin of these sequences could not be assigned. To count as alloreactive, a clone needed at least 2-fold expansion over unstimulated cells and a minimum CFSE-low frequency of 0.002% (template counts) or 0.001% (read counts). Clones detected in sequenced pre-transplant spleen, lymph node, or MLR CFSE-low populations of the donor or recipient were defined as mappable. Cumulative frequency of alloreactive clones was calculated as a percentage of all sequences weighted by copy number. TCRdb stores this immuneACCESS table with in-frame sequences only. Part of the clones is absent; in the studies checked, under half of the shortfall reflects unresolved V genes, and no reason is known for the rest. V and J calls and clone size are copied from that table; D and trimming were computed from the DNA. The sample yields 74,000 or so clones; about 90% were counted once. The top ten constitute approximately 0.73% of the sample.

Comment on this clone: Its antigen is currently not known. No clone much larger than this one lies a single base away; base qualities are absent.

On the study overall, not on this receptor specifically: Early after transplant, peak levels of circulating GvH clones were found to be associated with declines in HvG clones. GvH clones were detected in recipient bone marrow, and some of these GvH clones were observed earlier in ileal mucosa or blood, consistent with an intestinal mucosal origin. The relatively low number and heterogeneity of intestinal transplant patients limited the conclusions. In patients with donor T cell macrochimerism, the allografts had high GvH to HvG T cell clonal ratios.

Specimen: PBMCs, collected 98 days after intestinal transplantation. The clonotype comes from a human patient who received an intestinal transplant, so some T cells may come from the graft donor. Recombination connected TRBV6-1 to TRBJ2-1, with the D gene uncertain. The DNA reads TGTGCCAGCAGTGAAGAGAGGCCCTACAATGAGCAGTTCTTC. Translated, this is CASSEERPYNEQFF.